Here is one T cell receptor (beta chain) with its context. The antigen is not known. One entry per CDR3 protein results from TCRdb running MiXCR on the 5' RACE reads. The sample holds about 480,000 distinct CDR3 sequences, about 14% seen once. This specimen comes from a study of identical twins. The study, taken as a whole, reports: The more abundant beta clonotypes in cord blood had fewer insertions, and memory repertoires did not show this.

The CDR3 is made up of 17 amino acids. The V and J ends lost 0 bases and 6 bases respectively, with 19 bases between them. Germline-derived CDR1 and CDR2 are LGHDT and YNNKEL (reference sequence). This sample also belongs to another study, concerning yellow fever vaccine responses in identical twins. This second study notes: On the reported evidence, twins' vaccine T cell responses seemed partly convergent and partly personalized.

What was sequenced was CD4+ T cells sorted from blood. The sequence was obtained from a woman aged 18-29 years in good health. This sequence joins TRBV3-1 and TRBJ2-3; D possibly corresponds to TRBD2 (7 bases). The CDR3 nucleotides are TGTGCCAGCAGCCAAGATCCTGCGGGGGCCCCACTGGATACGCAGTATTTT. The encoded protein is CASSQDPAGAPLDTQYF.